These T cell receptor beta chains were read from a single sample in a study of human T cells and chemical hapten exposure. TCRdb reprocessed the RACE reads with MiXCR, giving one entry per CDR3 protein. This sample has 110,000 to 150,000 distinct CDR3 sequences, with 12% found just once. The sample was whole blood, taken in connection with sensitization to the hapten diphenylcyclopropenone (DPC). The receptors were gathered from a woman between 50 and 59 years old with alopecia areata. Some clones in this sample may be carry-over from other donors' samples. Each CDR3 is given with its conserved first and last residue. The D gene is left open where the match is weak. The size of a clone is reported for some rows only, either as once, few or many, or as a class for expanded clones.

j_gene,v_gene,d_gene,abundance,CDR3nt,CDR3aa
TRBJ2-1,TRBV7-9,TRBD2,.,TGTGCCAGCACCCGGGTCAGCCTAGCGGGAGTTGAGCAGTTCTTC,CASTRVSLAGVEQFF
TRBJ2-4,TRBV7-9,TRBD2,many,TGTGCCAGCAGCTCGCGGGAGAACGCGAACATTCAGTACTTC,CASSSRENANIQYF
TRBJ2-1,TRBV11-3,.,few,TGTGCCAGCTCCCCTGGGGGGGCTGTTAATGAGCAGTTCTTC,CASSPGGAVNEQFF
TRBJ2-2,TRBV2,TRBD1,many,TGTGCCAGCAGGGGACAGCCGAACACCGGGGAGCTGTTTTTT,CASRGQPNTGELFF
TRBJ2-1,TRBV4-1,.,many,TGCGCCAGCAGCCAAGAATCGGAGTGGCGGAATGAGCAGTTCTTC,CASSQESEWRNEQFF
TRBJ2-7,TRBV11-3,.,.,TGTGCCAGCAGCTTAGAAAGCAAGACTAAATACTACGAGCAGTACTTC,CASSLESKTKYYEQYF
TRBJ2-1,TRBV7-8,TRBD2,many,TGTGCCAGCAGCCTCGGACTAGCGGGAGTGGATGAGCAGTTCTTC,CASSLGLAGVDEQFF
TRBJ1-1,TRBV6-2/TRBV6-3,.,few,TGTGCCAGCAGTAACGACAGGAGGAACACTGAAGCTTTCTTT,CASSNDRRNTEAFF
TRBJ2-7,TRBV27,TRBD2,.,TGTGCCAGCAGTTTTCTAGCGGGAGGGCCCAAAGGCTACGAGCAGTACTTC,CASSFLAGGPKGYEQYF
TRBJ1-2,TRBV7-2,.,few,TGTGCCAGCAGGCGGGTACGGTATAACTATGGCTACACCTTC,CASRRVRYNYGYTF